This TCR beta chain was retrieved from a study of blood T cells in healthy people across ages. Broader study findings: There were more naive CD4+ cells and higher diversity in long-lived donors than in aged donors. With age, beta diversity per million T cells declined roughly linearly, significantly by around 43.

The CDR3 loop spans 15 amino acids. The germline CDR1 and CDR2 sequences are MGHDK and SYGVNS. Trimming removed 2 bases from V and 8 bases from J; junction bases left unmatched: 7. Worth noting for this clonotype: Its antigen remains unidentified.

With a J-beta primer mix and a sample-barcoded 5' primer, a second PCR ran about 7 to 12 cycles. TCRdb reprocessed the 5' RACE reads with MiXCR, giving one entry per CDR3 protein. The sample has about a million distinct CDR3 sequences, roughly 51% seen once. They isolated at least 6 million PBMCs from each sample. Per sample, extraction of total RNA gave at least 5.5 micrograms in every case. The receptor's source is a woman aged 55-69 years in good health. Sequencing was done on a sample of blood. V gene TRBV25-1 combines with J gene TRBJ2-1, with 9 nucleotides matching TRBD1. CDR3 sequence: CASSEPQGAYHEQFF. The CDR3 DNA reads TGTGCCAGCAGTGAACCACAGGGGGCATACCATGAGCAGTTCTTC. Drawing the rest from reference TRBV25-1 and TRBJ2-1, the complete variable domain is EADIYQTPRYLVIGTGKKITLECSQTMGHDKMYWYQQDPGMELHLIHYSYGVNSTEKGDLSSESTVSRIRTEHFPLTLESARPSHTSQYLCASSEPQGAYHEQFFGPGTRLTVL.